The entry that follows covers one TCR beta chain sequence. This specimen belongs to a study of blood T cell repertoires in COVID-19. Study overall: The cDNA or gDNA used as material had been derived from T cells, B-cell-depleted T cells, or PBMCs.

Original handling: From reference gene primer amplification, estimates of nucleated cell counts were derived. Using immunoSEQ multiplex PCR, the repertoire was profiled, and TCRdb retains in-frame clones only, with some absent. That table furnishes V, J and clone size, whereas the DNA furnished D and trimming. This repertoire shows fewer than 300,000 clones, 75% to 90% found once; its top ten account for roughly 1.6%. Material: peripheral blood. This receptor was taken from a woman in her thirties or forties who had recovered from COVID-19.

CDR3 nucleotide sequence: TGTGCCTGGAGTCTCCAGGGGGTGGCTGAAGCTTTCTTT. Encoded protein: CAWSLQGVAEAFF. The chain links TRBV30 to TRBJ1-1; TRBD1 matches 7 bases. Unmatched junction bases numbered 6, after V lost 2 bases and J lost 6 bases. Germline V lookup: CDR1 GTSNPN, CDR2 SVGIG (reference sequence). The CDR3 loop spans 13 amino acids.